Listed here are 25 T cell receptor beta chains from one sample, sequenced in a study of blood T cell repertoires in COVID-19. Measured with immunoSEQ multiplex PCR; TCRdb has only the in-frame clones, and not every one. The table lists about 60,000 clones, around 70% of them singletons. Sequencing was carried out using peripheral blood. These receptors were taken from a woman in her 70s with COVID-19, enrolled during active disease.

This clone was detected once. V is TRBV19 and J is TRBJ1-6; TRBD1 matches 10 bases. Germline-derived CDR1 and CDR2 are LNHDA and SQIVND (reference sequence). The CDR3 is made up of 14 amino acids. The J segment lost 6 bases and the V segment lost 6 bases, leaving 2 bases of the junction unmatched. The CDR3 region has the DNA TGTGCCAGTAGGAGGGACAGGGGTAATTCACCCCTCCACTTT. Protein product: CASRRDRGNSPLHF.

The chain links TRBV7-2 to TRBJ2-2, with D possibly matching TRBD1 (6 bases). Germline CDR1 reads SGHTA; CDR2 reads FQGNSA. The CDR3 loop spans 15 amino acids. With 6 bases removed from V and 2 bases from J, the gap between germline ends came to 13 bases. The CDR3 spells CASRTGTPNTGELFF. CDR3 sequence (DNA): TGTGCCAGCAGGACCGGGACACCCAACACCGGGGAGCTGTTTTTT.

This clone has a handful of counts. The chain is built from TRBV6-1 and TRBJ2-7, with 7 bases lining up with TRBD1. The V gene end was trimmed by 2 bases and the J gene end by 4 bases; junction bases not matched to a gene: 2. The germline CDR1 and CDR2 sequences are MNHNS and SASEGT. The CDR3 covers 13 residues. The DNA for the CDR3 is TGTGCCAGCAGTGAACAACAGGGGTACGAGCAGTACGTC. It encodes CASSEQQGYEQYV.

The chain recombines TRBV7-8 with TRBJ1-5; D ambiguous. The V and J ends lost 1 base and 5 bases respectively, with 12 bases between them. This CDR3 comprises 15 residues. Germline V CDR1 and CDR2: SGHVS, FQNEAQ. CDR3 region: CASSLDGREHQPQHF. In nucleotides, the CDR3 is TGTGCCAGCAGCTTAGACGGGAGGGAACATCAGCCCCAGCATTTT.

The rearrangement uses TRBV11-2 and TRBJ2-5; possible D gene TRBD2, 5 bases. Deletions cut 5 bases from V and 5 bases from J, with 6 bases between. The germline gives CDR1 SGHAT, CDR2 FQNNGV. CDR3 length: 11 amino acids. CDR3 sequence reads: CASSVAETQYF. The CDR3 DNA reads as TGTGCCAGCAGCGTAGCGGAGACCCAGTACTTC.

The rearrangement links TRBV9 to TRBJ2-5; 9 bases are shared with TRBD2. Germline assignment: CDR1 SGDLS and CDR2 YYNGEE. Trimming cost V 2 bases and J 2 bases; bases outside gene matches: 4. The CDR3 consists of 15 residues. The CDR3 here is CASSVRTSEQETQYF. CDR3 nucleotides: TGTGCCAGCAGCGTCCGGACTAGCGAACAAGAGACCCAGTACTTC.

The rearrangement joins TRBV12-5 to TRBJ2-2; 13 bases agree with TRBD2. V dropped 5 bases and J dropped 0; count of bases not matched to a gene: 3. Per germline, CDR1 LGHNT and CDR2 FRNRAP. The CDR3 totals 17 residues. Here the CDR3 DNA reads TGTGCTAGTGGTCGGACTAGCGGGGGTGCGAACACCGGGGAGCTGTTTTTT. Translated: CASGRTSGGANTGELFF.

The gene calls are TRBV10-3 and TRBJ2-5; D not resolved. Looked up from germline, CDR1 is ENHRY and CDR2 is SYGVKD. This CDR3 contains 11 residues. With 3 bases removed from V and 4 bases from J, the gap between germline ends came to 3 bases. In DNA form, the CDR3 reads TGTGCCATCAGTGACGGAGAGACCCAGTACTTC. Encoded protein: CAISDGETQYF.

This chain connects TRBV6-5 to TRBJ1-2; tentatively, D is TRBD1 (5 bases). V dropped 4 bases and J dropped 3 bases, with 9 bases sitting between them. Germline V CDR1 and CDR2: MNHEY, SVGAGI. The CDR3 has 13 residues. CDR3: CASSWGRDYGYTF. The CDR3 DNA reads TGTGCCAGCAGTTGGGGCAGGGACTATGGCTACACCTTC.

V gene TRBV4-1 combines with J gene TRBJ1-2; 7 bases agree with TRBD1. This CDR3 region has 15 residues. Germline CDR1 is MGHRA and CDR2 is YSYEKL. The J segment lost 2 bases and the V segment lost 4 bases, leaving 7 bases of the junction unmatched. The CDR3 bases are TGCGCCAGCAGCCGGTTCCGGGACAGCAACTATGGCTACACCTTC. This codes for CASSRFRDSNYGYTF.

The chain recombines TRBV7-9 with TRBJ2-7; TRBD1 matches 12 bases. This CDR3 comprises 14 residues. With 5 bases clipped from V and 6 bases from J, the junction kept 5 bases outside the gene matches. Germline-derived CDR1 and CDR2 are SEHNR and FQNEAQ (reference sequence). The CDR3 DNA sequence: TGTGCCAGCAGCCGGGGACAGGGGGCAATCGAGCAGTACGTC. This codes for CASSRGQGAIEQYV.

The CDR3 bases are TGTGCCAGCAGCTTGGGGGCGGGCAGGAGTGGCTACACCTTC. Residues: CASSLGAGRSGYTF. The chain couples TRBV5-4 to TRBJ1-2, with no clear D. The CDR3 is 14 residues long. Trimming took 0 bases from V and 7 from J, leaving 13 bases between them. Germline lookup yields CDR1 SGHNT and CDR2 YYREEE (reference sequence).

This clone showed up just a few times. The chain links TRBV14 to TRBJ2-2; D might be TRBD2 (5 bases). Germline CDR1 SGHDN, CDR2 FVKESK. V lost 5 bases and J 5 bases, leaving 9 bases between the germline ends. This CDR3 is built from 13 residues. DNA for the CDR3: TGTGCCAGCAGCAGGGAGTCGACCGGGGAGCTGTTTTTT. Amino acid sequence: CASSRESTGELFF.

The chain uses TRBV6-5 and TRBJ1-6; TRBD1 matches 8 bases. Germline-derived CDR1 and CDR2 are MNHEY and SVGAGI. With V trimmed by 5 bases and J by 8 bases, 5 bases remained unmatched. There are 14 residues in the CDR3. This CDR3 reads CASSNRDRYSPLHF. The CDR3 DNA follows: TGTGCCAGCAGTAACCGGGACAGGTATTCACCCCTCCACTTT.

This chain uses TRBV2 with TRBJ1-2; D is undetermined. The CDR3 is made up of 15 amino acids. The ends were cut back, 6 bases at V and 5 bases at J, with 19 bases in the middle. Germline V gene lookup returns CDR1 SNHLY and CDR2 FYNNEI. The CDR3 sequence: CASSAIGGPRYGYTF. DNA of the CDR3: TGTGCCAGCAGCGCCATCGGCGGCCCGAGGTATGGCTACACCTTC.

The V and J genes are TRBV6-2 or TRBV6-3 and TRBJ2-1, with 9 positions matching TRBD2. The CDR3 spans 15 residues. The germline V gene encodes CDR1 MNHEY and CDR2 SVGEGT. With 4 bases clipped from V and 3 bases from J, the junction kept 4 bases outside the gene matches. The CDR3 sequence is CASSSQRGDYNEQFF. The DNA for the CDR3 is TGTGCCAGCAGTTCCCAGCGGGGGGACTACAATGAGCAGTTCTTC.

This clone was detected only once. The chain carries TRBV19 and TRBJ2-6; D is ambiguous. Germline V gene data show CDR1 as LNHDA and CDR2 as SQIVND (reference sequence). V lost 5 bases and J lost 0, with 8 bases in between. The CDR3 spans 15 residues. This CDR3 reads CASSSTRSGANVLTF. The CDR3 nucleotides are TGTGCCAGTAGTTCCACTCGCTCTGGGGCCAACGTCCTGACTTTC.

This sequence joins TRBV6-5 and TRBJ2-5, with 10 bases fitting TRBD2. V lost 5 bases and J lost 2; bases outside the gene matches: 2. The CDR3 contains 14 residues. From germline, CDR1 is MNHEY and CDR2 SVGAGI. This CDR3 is CASSLAGVQETQYF. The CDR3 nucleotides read TGTGCCAGCAGTCTAGCGGGAGTACAAGAGACCCAGTACTTC.

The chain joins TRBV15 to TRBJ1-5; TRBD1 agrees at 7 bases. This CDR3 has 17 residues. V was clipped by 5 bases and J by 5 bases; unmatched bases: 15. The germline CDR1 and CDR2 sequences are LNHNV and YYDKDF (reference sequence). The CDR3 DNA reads TGTGCCACCAGCGATAACAGGGGCGTCGAGACCGATCAGCCCCAGCATTTT. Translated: CATSDNRGVETDQPQHF.

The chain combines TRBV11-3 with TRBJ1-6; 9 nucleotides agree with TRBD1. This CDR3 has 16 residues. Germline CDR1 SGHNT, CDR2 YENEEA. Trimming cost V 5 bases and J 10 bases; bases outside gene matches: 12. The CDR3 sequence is CASSAHRGRDASPLHF. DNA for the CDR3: TGTGCCAGCAGCGCCCACAGGGGGCGCGATGCCTCACCCCTCCACTTT.

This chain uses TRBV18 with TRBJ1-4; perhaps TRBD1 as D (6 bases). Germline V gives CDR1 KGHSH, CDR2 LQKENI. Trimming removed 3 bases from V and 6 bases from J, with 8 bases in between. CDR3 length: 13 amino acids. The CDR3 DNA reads TGTGCCAGCTCACCTCCAGGGGATGAAAAACTGTTTTTT. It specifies CASSPPGDEKLFF.

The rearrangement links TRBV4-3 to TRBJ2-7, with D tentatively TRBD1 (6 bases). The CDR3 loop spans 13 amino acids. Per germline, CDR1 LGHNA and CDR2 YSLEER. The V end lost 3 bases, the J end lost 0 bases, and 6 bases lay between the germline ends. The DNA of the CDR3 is TGCGCCAGCAGCCAGGGGGCCTCCTACGAGCAGTACTTC. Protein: CASSQGASYEQYF.

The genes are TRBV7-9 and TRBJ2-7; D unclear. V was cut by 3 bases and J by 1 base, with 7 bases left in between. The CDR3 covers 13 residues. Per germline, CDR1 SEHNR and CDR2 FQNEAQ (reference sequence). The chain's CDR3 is CASSLESSYEQYV. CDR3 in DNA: TGTGCCAGCAGCTTGGAGAGTTCCTACGAGCAGTACGTC.

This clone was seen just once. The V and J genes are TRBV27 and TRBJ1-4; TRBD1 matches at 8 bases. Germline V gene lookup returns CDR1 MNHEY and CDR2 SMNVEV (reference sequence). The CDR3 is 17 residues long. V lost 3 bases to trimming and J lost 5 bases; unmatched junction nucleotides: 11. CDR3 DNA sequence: TGTGCCAGCAGTTTCCGGAAGAGGACAGGGAGGAATGAAAAACTGTTTTTT. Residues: CASSFRKRTGRNEKLFF. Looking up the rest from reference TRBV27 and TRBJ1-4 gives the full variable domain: EAQVTQNPRYLITVTGKKLTVTCSQNMNHEYMSWYRQDPGLGLRQIYYSMNVEVTDKGDVPEGYKVSRKEKRNFPLILESPSPNQTSLYFCASSFRKRTGRNEKLFFGSGTQLSVL.

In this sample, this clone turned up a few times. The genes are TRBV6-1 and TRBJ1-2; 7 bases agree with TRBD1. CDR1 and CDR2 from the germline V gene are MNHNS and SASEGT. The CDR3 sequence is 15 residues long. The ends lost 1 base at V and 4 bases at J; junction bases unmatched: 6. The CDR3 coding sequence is TGTGCCAGCAGTGAAGGCGGACAGGAGTTCTATGGCTACACCTTC. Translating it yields CASSEGGQEFYGYTF.